One and the same sample provided the 19 T cell receptor beta chains below, sequenced in a study of blood T cell repertoires in COVID-19. Some clones are missing from TCRdb's copy, which holds only in-frame ones; the method was immunoSEQ multiplex PCR. The data show under 150,000 clones, with around 83% seen just once and roughly 10% held by the top ten. The sample consisted of peripheral blood. These receptors all stem from a man between 35 and 55 years old with active or convalescent COVID-19.

V and J are TRBV11-2 and TRBJ1-5; D remains unclear. The germline V gene has CDR1 SGHAT and CDR2 FQNNGV. The CDR3 loop spans 14 amino acids. V was trimmed by 3 bases and J by 0 bases, leaving 6 bases between them. The CDR3 sequence: CASSLDFSNQPQHF. As DNA, the CDR3 is TGTGCCAGCAGCTTGGACTTTAGCAATCAGCCCCAGCATTTT.

The gene calls are TRBV29-1 and TRBJ2-7; 8 bases are shared with TRBD1. V lost 0 bases and J lost 3; bases outside the gene matches: 7. The CDR3 spans 15 residues. Germline CDR1 is SQVTM and CDR2 is ANQGSEA. CDR3 protein: CSVEDPRTGSYEQYF. CDR3 nucleotide sequence: TGCAGCGTTGAAGATCCGAGGACAGGGAGCTACGAGCAGTACTTC.

The chain employs TRBV4-1 and TRBJ2-1; 9 bases fit TRBD1. Germline CDR1 and CDR2: MGHRA and YSYEKL. The CDR3 consists of 15 residues. V shed 1 base and J 8 bases; nucleotides not matched to a gene: 6. Written as DNA, the CDR3 is TGCGCCAGCAGCCAAGGAGGGACAGGGAGAGATGAGCAGTTCTTC. Its translation is CASSQGGTGRDEQFF.

This clone was observed once. V usage is TRBV5-1 and J usage is TRBJ2-7, with 8 bases identical to TRBD1. The V gene end was trimmed by 0 bases and the J gene end by 0 bases; junction bases not matched to a gene: 8. The CDR3 is 17 residues long. Looked up from germline, CDR1 is SGHRS and CDR2 is YFSETQ. The CDR3 loop reads CASSLGAGGGSSYEQYF. DNA for the CDR3: TGCGCCAGCAGCTTGGGGGCAGGGGGCGGCAGCTCCTACGAGCAGTACTTC.

With regard to this clone: This CDR3 is also generated by other DNA sequences in the sample. The V gene is TRBV12-3 or TRBV12-4, the J gene TRBJ1-2; possible D gene TRBD1, 5 bases. V was shortened by 6 bases and J by 5 bases, with 10 bases between the two germline ends. The CDR3 loop spans 12 amino acids. The CDR3 sequence is CASSLRGYGYTF. CDR3 DNA: TGTGCCAGCAGCCTAAGGGGATATGGCTACACCTTC.

The chain combines TRBV7-8 with TRBJ2-7; TRBD2 matches at 7 bases. J gave up 0 bases and V 2 bases, and 4 bases lay outside the gene matches. CDR3 length: 15 amino acids. The germline V gene encodes CDR1 SGHVS and CDR2 FQNEAQ. The DNA for the CDR3 is TGTGCCAGCAGCTTATTAAGCGGGGCCTCCTACGAGCAGTACTTC. This translates into CASSLLSGASYEQYF.

This rearrangement joins TRBV5-6 to TRBJ2-7; 7 bases agree with TRBD1. The J segment lost 5 bases and the V segment lost 2 bases, leaving 4 bases of the junction unmatched. The CDR3 has 13 residues. Germline V gives CDR1 SGHDT, CDR2 YYEEEE. Here the CDR3 reads CASSFGTVDEQYF. CDR3 in DNA: TGTGCCAGCAGCTTTGGGACAGTCGACGAGCAGTACTTC.

The chain joins TRBV3-1 (or the pseudogene TRBV3-2) to TRBJ1-3, with 7 positions matching TRBD1. CDR1 is LGHDT and CDR2 is YNNKEL in the germline V gene (reference sequence). Trimming cost V 4 bases and J 0 bases; bases outside gene matches: 9. The CDR3 runs to 17 residues. The DNA of the CDR3 is TGTGCCAGCAGCCGACATCGGACAGGAACCTCTGGAAACACCATATATTTT. Protein sequence: CASSRHRTGTSGNTIYF.

J is TRBJ2-2 and V is TRBV5-1; tentative D call: TRBD1 (5 bases). Germline V gene lookup returns CDR1 SGHRS and CDR2 YFSETQ. V lost 0 bases and J lost 5, with 11 bases in between. The CDR3 totals 15 residues. The CDR3 region has the DNA TGCGCCAGCAGCTTGGAGGGGCAATGGACCGGGGAGCTGTTTTTT. This sequence encodes CASSLEGQWTGELFF.

The chain is built from TRBV19 and TRBJ2-3; D call uncertain. The V end was cut by 3 bases, the J end by 3 bases, with 4 bases between. CDR1 and CDR2 (germline): LNHDA, SQIVND (reference sequence). This CDR3 is built from 12 residues. The CDR3 sequence is CASSIRTDTQYF. CDR3 nucleotides: TGTGCCAGTAGTATTAGAACAGATACGCAGTATTTT.

A word on this clone: With a much larger clone just one base away, this may be a read error. V gene TRBV6-2 or TRBV6-3 combines with J gene TRBJ2-7, with 10 bases lining up with TRBD2. CDR1 is MNHEY and CDR2 is SVGEGT in the germline V gene. This CDR3 is 14 amino acids long. V was clipped by 2 bases and J by 2 bases; unmatched bases: 0. CDR3 region: CASSYGTSAYEQYF. In DNA, the CDR3 is TGTGCCAGCAGTTACGGGACTAGCGCCTACGAGCAGTACTTC.

This clone was seen a handful of times. The rearrangement links TRBV6-2 or TRBV6-3 to TRBJ1-6; 10 bases fit TRBD1. With V trimmed by 6 bases and J by 7 bases, 12 bases remained unmatched. Germline V gene data show CDR1 as MNHEY and CDR2 as SVGEGT. The CDR3 totals 17 residues. CDR3 coding DNA: TGTGCCAGCAGCCCTGCTACCGGGACAGGGGTAAATTCACCCCTCCACTTT. It specifies CASSPATGTGVNSPLHF.

The rearrangement uses TRBV7-2 and TRBJ2-5; the D gene is possibly TRBD2 (5 bases). Looked up from germline, CDR1 is SGHTA and CDR2 is FQGNSA. V gave up 0 bases and J gave up 2 bases, with 10 bases separating them. The CDR3 totals 15 residues. CDR3 region: CASSLARGQQETQYF. For the CDR3, the DNA is TGTGCCAGCAGCTTAGCTCGAGGGCAGCAAGAGACCCAGTACTTC.

The V and J genes are TRBV18 and TRBJ2-3, with TRBD2 matching 8 bases. With V trimmed by 8 bases and J by 0 bases, 7 bases remained unmatched. Germline V gives CDR1 KGHSH, CDR2 LQKENI. This CDR3 region has 15 residues. Here the CDR3 reads CASGERGLSTDTQYF. CDR3 in DNA: TGTGCCAGCGGCGAGCGGGGGCTTAGCACAGATACGCAGTATTTT.

The chain joins TRBV6-6 to TRBJ2-7, with 8 bases identical to TRBD1. The CDR3 consists of 16 residues. After removal of 5 bases from V and 0 bases from J, the junction contained 9 bases not matched to a gene. Per the germline V gene, CDR1 is MNHNY and CDR2 is SVGAGI (reference sequence). Here the CDR3 DNA reads TGTGCCAGCAGTGGAGGGGGACAGGCGAGCTCCTACGAGCAGTACTTC. This gives the protein CASSGGGQASSYEQYF.

This clone was seen more than once but under ten times. This sequence joins TRBV7-2 and TRBJ2-4; 9 nucleotides match TRBD2. From germline, CDR1 is SGHTA and CDR2 FQGNSA. This CDR3 contains 17 residues. The trim removed 5 bases at V and 0 bases at J, leaving 8 bases unmatched. CDR3 region: CASSPSSGGLAKNIQYF. The CDR3 nucleotides are TGTGCCAGCAGCCCAAGTAGCGGGGGATTAGCCAAAAACATTCAGTACTTC. Combining the CDR3 with reference TRBV7-2 and TRBJ2-4 gives the whole variable domain GAGVSQSPSNKVTEKGKDVELRCDPISGHTALYWYRQSLGQGLEFLIYFQGNSAPDKSGLPSDRFSAERTGGSVSTLTIQRTQQEDSAVYLCASSPSSGGLAKNIQYFGAGTRLSVL.

This clone was recorded only once. The CDR3 region is CAISQERGAYEQYF. For the CDR3, the DNA is TGTGCCATCAGCCAGGAAAGGGGTGCTTACGAGCAGTACTTC. The rearrangement joins TRBV10-3 to TRBJ2-7; D might be TRBD1 (5 bases). Germline CDR1 reads ENHRY; CDR2 reads SYGVKD. V dropped 6 bases and J dropped 4 bases, with 16 bases sitting between them. This CDR3 is 14 amino acids long.

The CDR3 bases are TGTGCCAGCTCACCCCCGGGACTAGCGGGGGTACACGAGCAGTACTTC. Translated, it gives CASSPPGLAGVHEQYF. The chain uses TRBV18 and TRBJ2-7; 14 bases line up with TRBD2. The germline V gene has CDR1 KGHSH and CDR2 LQKENI. The ends lost 3 bases at V and 5 bases at J; junction bases unmatched: 6. CDR3 length: 16 residues.

The V call is TRBV6-1, the J call TRBJ2-1, with D maybe TRBD1 (5 bases). From germline, CDR1 is MNHNS and CDR2 SASEGT. The CDR3 spans 12 residues. Trimming left V 6 bases short and J 6 bases short, with 9 bases between. In nucleotides, the CDR3 is TGTGCCAGCAGCAACAGGAGCAATGAGCAGTTCTTC. It translates to CASSNRSNEQFF.